These 11 T cell receptor beta chains were sequenced from one sample in a study of blood T cell repertoires in COVID-19. Produced via immunoSEQ multiplex PCR; TCRdb's table is partial and in-frame only. Here the sample spans 70,000 to 100,000 clones, about 71% being singletons. Material for sequencing was peripheral blood. These receptors originate from a woman in her forties or fifties with acute or convalescent COVID-19.

This clone was seen a single time. J is TRBJ1-1 and V is TRBV5-4; D is undetermined. The ends were cut back, 0 bases at V and 5 bases at J, with 17 bases in the middle. Germline V CDR1 and CDR2: SGHNT, YYREEE (reference sequence). The CDR3 has 16 amino acids. CDR3 bases: TGTGCCAGCAGCTTGGCCGGAGGTAGGGTGGGAACTGAAGCTTTCTTT. Its translation is CASSLAGGRVGTEAFF. Full variable domain (missing parts from reference TRBV5-4 and TRBJ1-1): ETGVTQSPTHLIKTRGQQVTLRCSSQSGHNTVSWYQQALGQGPQFIFQYYREEENGRGNFPPRFSGLQFPNYSSELNVNALELDDSALYLCASSLAGGRVGTEAFFGQGTRLTVV.

This clone came up a few times. The chain joins TRBV2 to TRBJ2-3; D possibly corresponds to TRBD2 (5 bases). V was shortened by 4 bases and J by 3 bases, with 5 bases between the two germline ends. This CDR3 spans 12 amino acids. Germline CDR1 is SNHLY and CDR2 is FYNNEI. The CDR3 loop reads CASSGRTDTQYF. The CDR3 DNA reads as TGTGCCAGCAGTGGGAGGACAGATACGCAGTATTTT. Together with reference TRBV2 and TRBJ2-3, the CDR3 gives the full variable domain: EPEVTQTPSHQVTQMGQEVILRCVPISNHLYFYWYRQILGQKVEFLVSFYNNEISEKSEIFDDQFSVERPDGSNFTLKIRSTKLEDSAMYFCASSGRTDTQYFGPGTRLTVL.

CDR3 loop: CASSQGGRTGELFF. CDR3 DNA: TGCGCCAGCAGCCAAGGGGGCCGAACCGGGGAGCTGTTTTTT. This chain links TRBV5-1 with TRBJ2-2; 7 bases map to TRBD1. The CDR3 sequence is 14 residues long. Looked up from germline, CDR1 is SGHRS and CDR2 is YFSETQ. J gave up 5 bases and V 4 bases, and 5 bases lay outside the gene matches.

V gene TRBV3-1 (or the pseudogene TRBV3-2) combines with J gene TRBJ2-3; D call uncertain. The CDR3 extends over 15 amino acids. CDR1 is LGHDT, CDR2 YNNKEL, per germline (reference sequence). V lost 4 bases and J lost 3, with 14 bases in between. CDR3 nucleotide sequence: TGTGCCAGCAGCCTCAAGATCACAGAAACAGATACGCAGTATTTT. Residues: CASSLKITETDTQYF.

This clone was counted once. V usage is TRBV4-1 and J usage is TRBJ2-5, with D tentatively TRBD2 (6 bases). The CDR3 sequence is 14 residues long. Trimming pared 2 bases from V and 5 bases from J, leaving 12 bases between. Germline V gives CDR1 MGHRA, CDR2 YSYEKL. Here the CDR3 reads CASSQPGLRETQYF. CDR3 nucleotides: TGCGCCAGCAGCCAACCGGGACTTCGGGAGACCCAGTACTTC.

The rearrangement uses TRBV6-6 and TRBJ1-4; unclear D gene. Germline V gene lookup returns CDR1 MNHNY and CDR2 SVGAGI (reference sequence). V shed 6 bases and J shed 8 bases, with 22 bases lying between them. This CDR3 is 16 amino acids long. CDR3 DNA: TGTGCCAGCAGCCCCGACTCGGGGATTCAACCCGAAAAACTGTTTTTT. Amino acids: CASSPDSGIQPEKLFF.

Concerning this clone: Other nucleotide sequences in the sample specify the same CDR3. The chain uses TRBV5-1 and TRBJ1-2; D is unresolved. The ends were cut back, 0 bases at V and 4 bases at J, with 4 bases in the middle. The V gene's germline CDR1 is SGHRS and CDR2 YFSETQ. The CDR3 runs 12 residues. The CDR3 sequence is CASSLGVYGYTF. CDR3 in DNA: TGCGCCAGCAGCTTGGGAGTCTATGGCTACACCTTC.

V gene TRBV4-2 combines with J gene TRBJ1-2; perhaps TRBD1 as D (5 bases). Germline CDR1 is LGHNA and CDR2 is YNFKEQ. This CDR3 has 16 residues. Trimming removed 0 bases at V and 6 bases at J, with 17 bases between. The CDR3 sequence is CASSQDRVAGWDGYTF. The CDR3 region has the DNA TGTGCCAGCAGCCAAGATAGGGTCGCAGGGTGGGATGGCTACACCTTC.

Concerning this clone: Other DNA sequences in this sample translate to the same CDR3. The chain carries TRBV5-5 and TRBJ2-5; the match to TRBD1 covers 9 bases. The CDR3 is 15 residues long. Germline V CDR1 and CDR2: SGHKS, YYEKEE (reference sequence). V lost 3 bases and J lost 2; bases outside the gene matches: 5. CDR3 in DNA: TGTGCCAGCAGCTGGGGACAGGGAGGGCAAGAGACCCAGTACTTC. It encodes CASSWGQGGQETQYF.

The DNA of the CDR3 is TGTGCCAGCAGCTCTCGGACAGGGAACCACTACAATGAGCAGTTCTTC. Amino acid sequence: CASSSRTGNHYNEQFF. V usage is TRBV7-2 and J usage is TRBJ2-1, with 8 nucleotides matching TRBD1. The V gene end was trimmed by 4 bases and the J gene end by 3 bases; junction bases not matched to a gene: 8. The germline V gene encodes CDR1 SGHTA and CDR2 FQGNSA. CDR3 length: 16 amino acids.

This clone appeared a single time. The chain has TRBV12-3 or TRBV12-4 and TRBJ1-2; no firm D call. The V gene lost 0 bases and the J gene lost 4 bases, with 6 bases spanning the gap. CDR3 size: 13 residues. The CDR3 protein is CASSLARLYGYTF. The CDR3 region has the DNA TGTGCCAGCAGTTTAGCGCGCCTCTATGGCTACACCTTC.